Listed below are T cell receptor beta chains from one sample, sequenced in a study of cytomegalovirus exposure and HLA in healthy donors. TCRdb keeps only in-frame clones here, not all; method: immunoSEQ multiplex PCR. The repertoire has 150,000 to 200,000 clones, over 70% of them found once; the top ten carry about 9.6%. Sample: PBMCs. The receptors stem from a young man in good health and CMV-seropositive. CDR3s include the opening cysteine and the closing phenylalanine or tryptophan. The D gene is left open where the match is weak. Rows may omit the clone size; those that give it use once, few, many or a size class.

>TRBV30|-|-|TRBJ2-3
TGTGCCTGGAGTGGGGGGCTGCGCACAGATACGCAGTATTTT
CAWSGGLRTDTQYF
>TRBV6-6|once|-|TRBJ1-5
TGTGCCAGCAGTTACTCGAGATCGGGCAGGGATCAGCCCCAGCATTTT
CASSYSRSGRDQPQHF
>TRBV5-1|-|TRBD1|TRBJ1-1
TGCGCCAGCAGCCGACAGGGTCAAGATTTCGCTGAAGCTTTCTTT
CASSRQGQDFAEAFF
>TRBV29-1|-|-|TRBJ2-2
TGCAGCGTTGGTCTACCCGGGGAGCTGTTTTTT
CSVGLPGELFF
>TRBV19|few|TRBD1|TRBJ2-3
TGTGCCACTACACAGGGGGCTAGCACAGATACGCAGTATTTT
CATTQGASTDTQYF
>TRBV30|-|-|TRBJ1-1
TGTGCCTGGAGTTTAACACGGAACACTGAAGCTTTCTTT
CAWSLTRNTEAFF
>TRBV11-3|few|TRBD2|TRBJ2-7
TGTGCCAGCAGCCGGGAGGGCAGCCCCTGGGAGCAGTACTTC
CASSREGSPWEQYF
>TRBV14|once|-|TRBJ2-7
TGTGCCAGCGGGGGGGCGGGAGCCTACGAGCAGTACTTC
CASGGAGAYEQYF
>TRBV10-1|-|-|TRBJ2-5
TGCGCCAGCAATATAGGGGCCGTGGAGACCCAGTACTTC
CASNIGAVETQYF
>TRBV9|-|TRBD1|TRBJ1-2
TGTGCCAGCAGCTTGCGGACAGGGATAGAGTATGGCTACACCTTC
CASSLRTGIEYGYTF
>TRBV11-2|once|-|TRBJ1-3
TGTGCCAGCAGCTTAGCTCAGGGAAACACCATATATTTT
CASSLAQGNTIYF
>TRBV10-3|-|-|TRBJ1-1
TGTGCCATCAGTAGGGGGAGGGGAGTTGGGATGAACACTGAAGCTTTCTTT
CAISRGRGVGMNTEAFF
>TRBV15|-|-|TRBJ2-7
TGTGCCACCAGCAGAGTTGGCGGTTCCTACGAGCAGTACTTC
CATSRVGGSYEQYF
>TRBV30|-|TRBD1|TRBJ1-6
TGTGCCTGGAGTTCAACCCTTCACAGGGGGGATAATTCACCCCTCCACTTT
CAWSSTLHRGDNSPLHF
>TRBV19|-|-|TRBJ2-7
TGTGCCAGTAGTATATATTCGGGAAACTACGAGCAGTACTTC
CASSIYSGNYEQYF
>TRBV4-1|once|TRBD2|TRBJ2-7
TGCGCCAGCAGCCAAGATATCGCGGGAGGGCCCGGCGAGCAGTACTTC
CASSQDIAGGPGEQYF
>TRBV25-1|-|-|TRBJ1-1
TGTGCCAGCAGTTTAACGGGGGACACTGAAGCTTTCTTT
CASSLTGDTEAFF
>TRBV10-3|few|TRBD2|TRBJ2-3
TGTGCCATCAGTGAAGGGGCTAGCGGGGGAAACACAGATACGCAGTATTTT
CAISEGASGGNTDTQYF
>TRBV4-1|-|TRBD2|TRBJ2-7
TGCGCCAGCAGTCGCGACCCGGGACTAGCGGGGGGGCGGGCCTACGAGCAGTACTTC
CASSRDPGLAGGRAYEQYF
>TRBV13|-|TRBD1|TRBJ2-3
TGTGCCAGCAGCTACTACATAGGACAGGCTGATACGCAGTATTTT
CASSYYIGQADTQYF
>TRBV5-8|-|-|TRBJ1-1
TGTGCCAGCAGCTTGGGTCCAGTCAACACTGAAGCTTTCTTT
CASSLGPVNTEAFF
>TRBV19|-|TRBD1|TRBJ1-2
TGTGCCAGCACTCCGGACAGGGCGGCCTATGGCTACACCTTC
CASTPDRAAYGYTF
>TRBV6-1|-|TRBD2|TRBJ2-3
TGTGCCAGCAGGAGGACTAGCGGGAGCACAGATACGCAGTATTTT
CASRRTSGSTDTQYF